This T cell receptor (beta chain) stems from a study of PD-L1 blockade in urothelial cancer. Study summary: Anywhere from 0 to 3 prior chemotherapy regimens had been received by patients. Blood was analyzed 3 weeks (second dose) and 6 weeks after treatment start. Blood samples contained a median 141,255 T cells. Whole-study results and caveats: Tumor-linked clones in blood grew more by 3 weeks in durable-benefit patients.

With regard to this clone: The antigen is not known.

The CDR3 runs 14 residues. V lost 6 bases, J lost 10 bases, and 22 bases lay in between. Germline V gives CDR1 MNHEY, CDR2 SMNVEV (reference sequence). Here immunoSEQ multiplex PCR was the method, and the copy in TCRdb shows in-frame clones only, minus some. The sample includes around 38,000 clones, 86% seen only once; the top ten take 24%. Time point indicated: peripheral blood 6 weeks after treatment start. The source of this sequence is a man between 60 and 75 years old with urothelial cancer. The gene calls are TRBV27 and TRBJ2-7; no clear D. The source was PBMCs, collected around atezolizumab (anti-PD-L1) treatment. The CDR3 coding sequence is TGTGCCAGCAGCTCTCTGATGACCGGGTTACAACAGTACTTC. This encodes CASSSLMTGLQQYF.